The 24 T cell receptor beta chains below all came from one sample that was sequenced in a study of shared clonotypes between healthy human individuals. Libraries were prepared by immunoSEQ multiplex PCR; TCRdb keeps only in-frame clonotypes and omits some of them. The sample shows more than 900,000 clones, approximately 80% of them seen only once. Sequencing was carried out using memory CD4+ T cells from PBMCs. Subset described: CD45RA-negative fraction. These receptors all stem from a man aged 18-30 years in good health. Some clones in this sample may be carry-over from other donors' samples.

The rearrangement links TRBV9 to TRBJ1-2; 9 bases map to TRBD1. Germline CDR1 is SGDLS and CDR2 is YYNGEE. The J segment lost 5 bases and the V segment lost 4 bases, leaving 6 bases of the junction unmatched. This CDR3 region has 14 residues. The chain's CDR3 is CASSSATGGYGYTF. The CDR3 nucleotides read TGTGCCAGCAGCTCTGCGACAGGGGGATATGGCTACACCTTC.

This clone was detected ten times or more. The chain joins TRBV9 to TRBJ2-3, with D perhaps assigned TRBD1 or TRBD2 (6 bases each). Germline-derived CDR1 and CDR2 are SGDLS and YYNGEE. This CDR3 contains 16 residues. V dropped 0 bases and J dropped 0 bases, with 11 bases sitting between them. CDR3 amino acids: CASSVATGTSTDTQYF. The CDR3 bases are TGTGCCAGCAGCGTAGCTACAGGGACTAGCACAGATACGCAGTATTTT.

This chain links TRBV11-3 with TRBJ2-1, with 10 positions matching TRBD1. The CDR3 contains 13 residues. Germline CDR1 reads SGHNT; CDR2 reads YENEEA. The V and J ends lost 2 bases and 11 bases, in that order; junction bases with no gene match: 3. The CDR3 protein is CASSLKGQGKQFF. The CDR3 nucleotides are TGTGCCAGCAGCTTAAAGGGACAGGGGAAGCAGTTCTTC.

In DNA, the CDR3 is TGTGCCAGCGTTCTAGCGGGAGGGTCCTACGAGCAGTACTTC. The encoded protein is CASVLAGGSYEQYF. The rearrangement links TRBV6-1 to TRBJ2-7; TRBD2 aligns across 12 bases. V was clipped by 8 bases and J by 1 base; unmatched bases: 3. This CDR3 contains 14 residues. In germline, CDR1 is MNHNS, CDR2 SASEGT.

This sequence joins TRBV28 and TRBJ1-1; D might be TRBD1 (5 bases). The CDR3 length is 14 residues. Germline V gives CDR1 MDHEN, CDR2 SYDVKM. V was pared by 3 bases and J by 5 bases, with 13 bases between. The CDR3 is CASSLTAPRTEAFF. DNA of the CDR3: TGTGCCAGCAGTTTGACAGCACCCAGGACTGAAGCTTTCTTT. The variable domain in full, with the rest retrieved from reference TRBV28 and TRBJ1-1, is DVKVTQSSRYLVKRTGEKVFLECVQDMDHENMFWYRQDPGLGLRLIYFSYDVKMKEKGDIPEGYSVSREKKERFSLILESASTNQTSMYLCASSLTAPRTEAFFGQGTRLTVV.

The chain's CDR3 is CASSYKEDTEAFF. As DNA, the CDR3 is TGTGCCAGCAGTTACAAGGAAGACACTGAAGCTTTCTTT. The V and J genes are TRBV6-6 and TRBJ1-1; D gene uncertain. Germline values: CDR1 MNHNY, CDR2 SVGAGI (reference sequence). This CDR3 has 13 amino acids. With 2 bases removed from V and 3 bases from J, the gap between germline ends came to 7 bases.

The V gene is TRBV27, the J gene TRBJ2-7; TRBD1 is a possible D gene (6 bases). Germline CDR1 is MNHEY and CDR2 is SMNVEV (reference sequence). V was cut by 5 bases and J by 5 bases, with 16 bases left in between. This CDR3 has 14 amino acids. The CDR3 region has the DNA TGTGCCAGCAGTCCCTACAGGGTTTTCAACGAGCAGTACTTC. Translating it yields CASSPYRVFNEQYF.

This clone was counted ten times or more. CDR3 sequence (DNA): TGTGCCAGCAGCAGACAGGGCTCTCACACTGAAGCTTTCTTT. Translation gives CASSRQGSHTEAFF. V and J are TRBV5-4 and TRBJ1-1, with TRBD1 identical over 7 bases. V trimming: 4 bases; J trimming: 3 bases; junction bases outside the gene matches: 6. This CDR3 region has 14 residues. CDR1 SGHNT and CDR2 YYREEE come from the germline V gene (reference sequence).

The chain uses TRBV5-1 and TRBJ2-5, with 11 bases that match TRBD2. CDR3 length: 14 amino acids. The V segment lost 4 bases and the J segment 3 bases; nucleotides outside the gene matches: 2. The V gene's germline CDR1 is SGHRS and CDR2 YFSETQ. The CDR3 DNA sequence: TGCGCCAGCAGCATAGCGGGAGGGGAAGAGACCCAGTACTTC. This encodes CASSIAGGEETQYF.

This clone appeared once. This sequence joins TRBV6-5 and TRBJ2-7, with TRBD2 identical over 10 bases. The germline V gene has CDR1 MNHEY and CDR2 SVGAGI. The V gene end was trimmed by 6 bases and the J gene end by 1 base; junction bases not matched to a gene: 6. The CDR3 is 15 residues long. The CDR3 sequence: CASSETSGQSYEQYF. The CDR3, as DNA: TGTGCCAGCAGCGAGACTAGCGGGCAATCCTACGAGCAGTACTTC.

V and J are TRBV1 and TRBJ1-2; the DNA was not compared with TRBD1, the D call given in the table. TRBV1 represents a pseudogene. The length of the CDR3 is 18 residues. For the CDR3, the DNA is TGCACCAGCAGCCAAGGGGGGCCGGTGGTCAGCCTAGAACGTGGCTACACCTTC. Its translation: CTSSQGGPVVSLERGYTF.

This clone was counted ten times or more. Other nucleotide sequences from this sample produce the same CDR3. The V gene is TRBV7-6, the J gene TRBJ2-6; weak D call: TRBD2 (5 bases). Germline V lookup: CDR1 SGHVS, CDR2 FNYEAQ. Between the trimmed V and J ends, which lost 1 base and 0 bases, there was a span of 7 bases. The CDR3 loop spans 16 amino acids. CDR3: CASSLVGSSGANVLTF. The CDR3, as DNA: TGTGCCAGCAGCTTAGTGGGGAGCTCTGGGGCCAACGTCCTGACTTTC. The full variable domain, with the rest looked up from reference TRBV7-6 and TRBJ2-6, is GAGVSQSPRYKVTKRGQDVALRCDPISGHVSLYWYRQALGQGPEFLTYFNYEAQQDKSGLPNDRFSAERPEGSISTLTIQRTEQRDSAMYRCASSLVGSSGANVLTFGAGSRLTVL.

The chain uses TRBV7-2 and TRBJ2-3; D may match TRBD1 or TRBD2 (6 bases each). The length of the CDR3 is 15 residues. Germline V gene sequence: CDR1 SGHTA, CDR2 FQGNSA. V lost 1 base to trimming and J lost 2 bases, with 10 bases between them. CDR3 loop: CASSLGAGHTDTQYF. CDR3 nucleotides: TGTGCCAGCAGCTTAGGGGCGGGACACACAGATACGCAGTATTTT.

The chain recombines TRBV19 with TRBJ2-5, with D unresolved. CDR3 length: 13 amino acids. Germline CDR1 LNHDA, CDR2 SQIVND (reference sequence). The ends were cut back, 4 bases at V and 7 bases at J, with 13 bases in the middle. The CDR3 DNA follows: TGTGCCAGTAGTACCGGGTTTATTGCGACCCAGTACTTC. This codes for CASSTGFIATQYF.

V gene TRBV19 combines with J gene TRBJ1-1; D unclear. CDR1 LNHDA and CDR2 SQIVND come from the germline V gene (reference sequence). There are 14 residues in the CDR3. Trimming took off 7 bases at V and 1 base at J, with 13 bases between the two ends. DNA of the CDR3: TGTGCCAGTACTAAAGGACGTTGGAACACTGAAGCTTTCTTT. It translates to CASTKGRWNTEAFF.

The chain has TRBV30 and TRBJ2-5; D uncertain. V was shortened by 3 bases and J by 5 bases, with 16 bases between the two germline ends. The CDR3 is 14 residues long. Germline V gives CDR1 GTSNPN, CDR2 SVGIG (reference sequence). DNA for the CDR3: TGTGCCTGGAGCACCACGTACGTCGGGGAGACCCAGTACTTC. Translating gives CAWSTTYVGETQYF. Full variable domain (rest looked up from reference TRBV30 and TRBJ2-5): SQTIHQWPATLVQPVGSPLSLECTVEGTSNPNLYWYRQAAGRGLQLLFYSVGIGQISSEVPQNLSASRPQDRQFILSSKKLLLSDSGFYLCAWSTTYVGETQYFGPGTRLLVL.

This rearrangement joins TRBV27 to TRBJ2-5; D may be TRBD2 (6 bases). This CDR3 has 17 residues. Trimming removed 5 bases from V and 3 bases from J, with 22 bases in between. The germline CDR1 and CDR2 sequences are MNHEY and SMNVEV (reference sequence). The CDR3 region is CASSRFGMAGPEETQYF. CDR3 nucleotides: TGTGCCAGCAGTAGGTTTGGGATGGCGGGGCCGGAAGAGACCCAGTACTTC.

The chain is built from TRBV15 and TRBJ2-1; D not resolved. Germline lookup yields CDR1 LNHNV and CDR2 YYDKDF (reference sequence). The CDR3 covers 11 residues. Trimming cost V 9 bases and J 3 bases, with 6 bases left between them. Here the CDR3 DNA reads TGTGCCACGAGGAGCTACAATGAGCAGTTCTTC. This gives the protein CATRSYNEQFF.

The table lists this clone with a few counts. Here the CDR3 DNA reads TGTGCCTGGAGTGACAGGGACGAAAAACTGTTTTTT. It codes for CAWSDRDEKLFF. This chain connects TRBV30 to TRBJ1-4; D is perhaps TRBD1 (6 bases). Germline values: CDR1 GTSNPN, CDR2 SVGIG (reference sequence). The length of the CDR3 is 12 residues. The V end was cut by 1 base, the J end by 8 bases, with 8 bases between.

The chain employs TRBV10-1 and TRBJ2-2; D call uncertain. V lost 4 bases to trimming and J lost 6 bases, with 12 bases between them. Germline-derived CDR1 and CDR2 are WNHNN and SYGVQD (reference sequence). This CDR3 is built from 14 residues. DNA of the CDR3: TGCGCCAGCAGTGGAGGATCCTACGCCGGGGAGCTGTTTTTT. This sequence encodes CASSGGSYAGELFF.

This clone was found once. This rearrangement joins TRBV9 to TRBJ2-7; D unresolved. The CDR3 consists of 14 residues. Germline V lookup: CDR1 SGDLS, CDR2 YYNGEE. V lost 4 bases to trimming and J lost 2 bases, with 13 bases between them. The CDR3 here is CASSMTPGPYEQYF. The CDR3 nucleotides are TGTGCCAGCAGCATGACCCCCGGCCCCTACGAGCAGTACTTC.

This clone was recorded a few times. The J gene is TRBJ2-7, the V gene TRBV6-6, with 10 bases fitting TRBD1. The CDR3 totals 13 residues. Germline V lookup: CDR1 MNHNY, CDR2 SVGAGI (reference sequence). J lost 7 bases, V lost 6 bases, and 6 bases had no gene match. This chain's CDR3 is CASSWDRGGEQYF. Written as DNA, the CDR3 is TGTGCCAGCAGCTGGGACAGGGGAGGGGAGCAGTACTTC.

CDR3 DNA sequence: TGCGCCAGCAGCCCCCGGCCAACCACAGATACGCAGTATTTT. Its protein product is CASSPRPTTDTQYF. The rearrangement links TRBV10-1 to TRBJ2-3, with unresolved D. V was shortened by 6 bases and J by 2 bases, with 12 bases between the two germline ends. The length of the CDR3 is 14 residues. The germline gives CDR1 WNHNN, CDR2 SYGVQD (reference sequence).

This clone was counted only a few times. V and J are TRBV7-2 and TRBJ2-5; weak D call: TRBD2 (5 bases). The V gene lost 5 bases and the J gene lost 1 base, with 11 bases spanning the gap. CDR3 length equals 14 residues. Germline V gene data show CDR1 as SGHTA and CDR2 as FQGNSA. The CDR3 here is CASSPSGLQETQYF. The CDR3 nucleotides are TGTGCCAGCAGCCCCTCAGGACTCCAAGAGACCCAGTACTTC.